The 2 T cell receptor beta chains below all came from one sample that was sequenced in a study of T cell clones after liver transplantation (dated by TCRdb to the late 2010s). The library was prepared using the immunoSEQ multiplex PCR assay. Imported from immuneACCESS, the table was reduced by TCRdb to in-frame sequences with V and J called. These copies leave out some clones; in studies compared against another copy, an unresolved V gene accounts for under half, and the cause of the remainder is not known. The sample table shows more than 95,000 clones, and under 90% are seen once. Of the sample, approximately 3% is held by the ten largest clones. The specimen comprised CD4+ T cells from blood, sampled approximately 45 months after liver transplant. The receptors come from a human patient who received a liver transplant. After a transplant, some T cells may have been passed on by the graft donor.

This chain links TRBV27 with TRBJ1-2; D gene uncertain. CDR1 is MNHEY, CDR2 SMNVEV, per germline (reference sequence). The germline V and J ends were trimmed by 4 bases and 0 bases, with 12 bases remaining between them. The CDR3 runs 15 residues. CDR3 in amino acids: CASSWGGTSNYGYTF. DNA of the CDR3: TGTGCCAGCAGTTGGGGAGGCACCTCTAACTATGGCTACACCTTC.

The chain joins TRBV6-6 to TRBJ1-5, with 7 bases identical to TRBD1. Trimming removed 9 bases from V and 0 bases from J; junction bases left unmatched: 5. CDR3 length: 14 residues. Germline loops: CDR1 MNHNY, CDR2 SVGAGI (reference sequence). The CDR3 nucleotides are TGTGCCAGTAGACGACAGGGTAGCAATCAGCCCCAGCATTTT. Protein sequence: CASRRQGSNQPQHF.